A selection of T cell receptor beta chains follows, all from one sample in a study of OX40 agonist ivuxolimab in advanced cancers. Here immunoSEQ multiplex PCR was the method, and the copy in TCRdb shows in-frame clones only, minus some. The sample has 50,000 to 75,000 clones, 91% seen once. The input for sequencing was CD4+ or CD8+ T cells sorted from blood, taken in a trial of the OX40 agonist ivuxolimab. All receptors derive from an adult with an advanced solid tumor such as melanoma, head and neck, liver or kidney cancer. CDR3s include the opening cysteine and the closing phenylalanine or tryptophan. D genes are given only for firm matches. Only part of the rows carry a size: once, few, many, or a class if the clone is expanded.

TRBJ2-7,.,TRBV19,.,CASSIPTGGFHEQYF,TGTGCCAGTAGTATCCCGACAGGCGGGTTCCACGAGCAGTACTTC
TRBJ2-1,once,TRBV2,TRBD2,CASMETSGLSYNEQFF,TGTGCCAGCATGGAAACTAGCGGCCTATCCTACAATGAGCAGTTCTTC
TRBJ1-3,.,TRBV2,TRBD1,CASSEMTGAGNTIYF,TGTGCCAGCAGTGAAATGACAGGGGCTGGAAACACCATATATTTT
TRBJ1-2,.,TRBV2,.,CASSEAGYTF,TGTGCCAGCAGTGAAGCTGGCTACACCTTC
TRBJ1-2,.,TRBV5-4,TRBD1,CASSLTGVANYGYTF,TGTGCCAGCAGCTTGACAGGGGTAGCTAACTATGGCTACACCTTC
TRBJ2-7,.,TRBV27,.,CASSLEQGLPHEQYF,TGTGCCAGCAGTTTGGAGCAGGGATTGCCGCACGAGCAGTACTTC
TRBJ2-7,.,TRBV5-1,TRBD2,CASSFFSGGAEDEQYF,TGCGCCAGCAGCTTTTTTAGCGGGGGGGCTGAGGACGAGCAGTACTTC
TRBJ2-1,.,TRBV7-2,TRBD1,CASSWGTVRSYNEQFF,TGTGCCAGCAGCTGGGGGACAGTACGCTCCTACAATGAGCAGTTCTTC
TRBJ2-1,once,TRBV19,.,CASSAKQGGDEQFF,TGTGCCAGTAGTGCGAAACAGGGTGGGGATGAGCAGTTCTTC
TRBJ1-1,.,TRBV10-2,.,CASRPRGGAEAFF,TGCGCCAGCAGGCCTCGGGGGGGAGCTGAAGCTTTCTTT
TRBJ2-1,.,TRBV2,TRBD2,CASSESGVFNEQFF,TGTGCCAGCAGTGAAAGCGGGGTCTTCAATGAGCAGTTCTTC
TRBJ1-6,once,TRBV9,.,CASSVDGGSYNSPLHF,TGTGCCAGCAGCGTAGATGGTGGGTCCTATAATTCACCCCTCCACTTT
TRBJ2-1,.,TRBV7-9,TRBD2,CASRGDLTHEQFF,TGTGCCAGCCGGGGGGACCTCACTCATGAGCAGTTCTTC
TRBJ2-3,.,TRBV7-6,.,CASSRRGGTTDTQYF,TGTGCCAGCAGCAGGAGGGGGGGTACAACAGATACGCAGTATTTT
TRBJ1-2,.,TRBV15,TRBD1,CATSRDRPTGNYGYTF,TGTGCCACCAGCAGAGATCGTCCGACAGGGAACTATGGCTACACCTTC
TRBJ2-3,.,TRBV2,.,CASSEDGRPITDTQYF,TGTGCCAGCAGTGAGGACGGGCGACCCATCACAGATACGCAGTATTTT
TRBJ1-2,few,TRBV7-6,.,CASSLGDGYTF,TGTGCCAGCAGCTTGGGGGATGGCTACACCTTC
TRBJ2-2,.,TRBV7-9,.,CASSVPGAGELFF,TGTGCCAGCAGCGTTCCAGGGGCCGGGGAGCTGTTTTTT
TRBJ2-3,.,TRBV7-9,.,CASSPRSLSGDRDTQYF,TGTGCCAGCAGCCCCCGAAGTCTTAGCGGGGACAGAGATACGCAGTATTTT
TRBJ2-2,.,TRBV27,TRBD2,CASSPHSGGANTGELFF,TGTGCCAGCAGTCCCCATAGCGGGGGGGCAAACACCGGGGAGCTGTTTTTT
TRBJ2-7,.,TRBV6-5,.,CASSYSIGGHRYEQYF,TGTGCCAGCAGTTACTCGATCGGGGGCCATCGATACGAGCAGTACTTC